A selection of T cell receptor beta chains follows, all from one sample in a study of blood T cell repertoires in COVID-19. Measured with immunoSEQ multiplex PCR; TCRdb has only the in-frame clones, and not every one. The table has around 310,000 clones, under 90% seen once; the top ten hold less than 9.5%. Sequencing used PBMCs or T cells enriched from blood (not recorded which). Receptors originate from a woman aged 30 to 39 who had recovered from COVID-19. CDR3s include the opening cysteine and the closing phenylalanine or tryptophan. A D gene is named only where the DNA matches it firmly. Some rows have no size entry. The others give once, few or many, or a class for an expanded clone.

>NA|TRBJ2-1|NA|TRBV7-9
CASSNRAGEQFF
TGTGCCAGCAGCAATCGGGCGGGTGAGCAGTTCTTC
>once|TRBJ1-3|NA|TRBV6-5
CASSHTTDSGNTIYF
TGTGCCAGCAGTCATACGACAGACTCTGGAAACACCATATATTTT
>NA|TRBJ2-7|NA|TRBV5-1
CASSLGTVSTGLSYEQYF
TGCGCCAGCAGCTTGGGAACAGTAAGCACAGGGCTCTCCTACGAGCAGTACTTC
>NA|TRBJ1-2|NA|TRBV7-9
CASSLGTYYGYTF
TGTGCCAGCAGCCTTGGGACTTACTATGGCTACACCTTC
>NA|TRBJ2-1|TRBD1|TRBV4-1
CASSHPTQGVDNEQFF
TGCGCCAGCAGCCATCCCACACAGGGGGTTGACAATGAGCAGTTCTTC
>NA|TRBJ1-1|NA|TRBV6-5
CASSNGVNTEAFF
TGTGCCAGCAGTAACGGGGTGAACACTGAAGCTTTCTTT
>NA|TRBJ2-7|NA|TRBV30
CAWSVGGGSYEQYF
TGTGCCTGGAGTGTAGGGGGAGGGTCCTACGAGCAGTACTTC
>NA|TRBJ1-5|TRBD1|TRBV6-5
CASSPQGYNQPQHF
TGTGCCAGCAGTCCACAGGGGTACAATCAGCCCCAGCATTTT
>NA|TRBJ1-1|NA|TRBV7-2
CASSLGRRQHEAFF
TGTGCCAGCAGCTTAGGACGGCGGCAACATGAAGCTTTCTTT
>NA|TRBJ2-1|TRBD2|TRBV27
CASSLRLAGGPSLLF
TGTGCCAGCAGTTTGCGGCTAGCGGGAGGGCCGTCCCTACTCTTC
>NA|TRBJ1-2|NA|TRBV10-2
CASSELGGDYGYTF
TGCGCCAGCAGTGAGCTAGGGGGGGACTATGGCTACACCTTC
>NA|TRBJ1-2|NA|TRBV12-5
CASAPGGLNYGYTF
TGTGCTAGTGCCCCGGGAGGCCTCAACTATGGCTACACCTTC
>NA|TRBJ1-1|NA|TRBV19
CASSIAFRDIPRAFF
TGTGCCAGTAGTATAGCATTTAGGGACATCCCTCGAGCTTTCTTT
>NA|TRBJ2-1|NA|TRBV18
CASRVYNEQFF
TGTGCCAGCCGGGTCTACAATGAGCAGTTCTTC
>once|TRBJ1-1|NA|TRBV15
CATSVLLRDTEAFF
TGTGCCACCAGCGTATTACTCAGGGACACTGAAGCTTTCTTT
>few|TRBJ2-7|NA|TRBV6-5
CASNPRTDSYEQYF
TGTGCCAGCAATCCGAGAACAGATTCCTACGAGCAGTACTTC
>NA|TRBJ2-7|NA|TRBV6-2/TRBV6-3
CASSYSDSSYEQYF
TGTGCCAGCAGTTACTCGGACTCGTCTTACGAGCAGTACTTC
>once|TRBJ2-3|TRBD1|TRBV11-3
CASSPGQGATDTQYF
TGTGCCAGCAGCCCTGGACAGGGTGCGACAGATACGCAGTATTTT
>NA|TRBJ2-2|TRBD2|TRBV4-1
CASSQGLAGGTGELFF
TGCGCCAGCAGTCAGGGACTAGCGGGAGGGACCGGGGAGCTGTTTTTT
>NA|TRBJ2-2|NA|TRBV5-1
CASSLFVEGGELFF
TGCGCCAGCAGCTTGTTTGTTGAGGGCGGGGAGCTGTTTTTT
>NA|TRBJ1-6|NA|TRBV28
CASNIPGSVGSPLHF
TGTGCCAGCAATATCCCCGGGTCCGTTGGGTCACCCCTCCACTTT
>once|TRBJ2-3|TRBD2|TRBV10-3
CAISEMGGGGTDTQYF
TGTGCCATCAGTGAAATGGGTGGGGGAGGGACAGATACGCAGTATTTT
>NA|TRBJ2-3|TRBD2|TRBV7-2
CASSLGPSGNTDTQYF
TGTGCCAGCAGCTTAGGGCCTAGCGGGAACACAGATACGCAGTATTTT
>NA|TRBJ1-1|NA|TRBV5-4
CASSLVPGHMNTEAFF
TGTGCCAGCAGCTTGGTACCGGGACACATGAACACTGAAGCTTTCTTT
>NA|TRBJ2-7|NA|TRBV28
CASSTNSNEQYF
TGTGCCAGCAGTACAAACAGTAACGAGCAGTACTTC
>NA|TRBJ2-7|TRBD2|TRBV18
CASSRENPGQYF
TGTGCCAGCTCGCGGGAGAATCCCGGGCAGTACTTC
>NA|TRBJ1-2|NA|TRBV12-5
CASGKQGKHGYTF
TGTGCTAGTGGAAAACAGGGTAAGCATGGCTACACCTTC